Each of the 11 T cell receptor beta chains below was sequenced from the same sample in a study of cytomegalovirus exposure and HLA in healthy donors. The PCR used 60 Vbeta and 13 Jbeta primers. The protocol was immunoSEQ multiplex PCR, while the TCRdb copy is restricted to in-frame clones and leaves out a portion. There are some 190,000 clones in the sample; 80% to 85% occur only once, and about 1.1% lies in the top ten. Sequences were obtained from PBMCs. The receptors were sampled from a woman between 40 and 50 years old in good health and CMV-seronegative.

The rearrangement links TRBV7-7 to TRBJ2-3, with TRBD1 matching over 9 bases. Germline CDR1 is SSHAT and CDR2 is FNYEAQ (reference sequence). CDR3 length equals 14 residues. Trimming cost V 4 bases and J 5 bases; bases outside gene matches: 4. CDR3 region: CASSSGQGRDTQYF. The DNA of the CDR3 is TGTGCCAGCAGCTCCGGACAGGGGCGAGATACGCAGTATTTT.

The V gene is TRBV9, the J gene TRBJ2-1; 8 bases are a match to TRBD1. The CDR3 contains 16 residues. Losses at the gene ends were 4 bases for V and 5 bases for J; bases not matched to a gene: 11. The germline V gene encodes CDR1 SGDLS and CDR2 YYNGEE. The CDR3 DNA reads TGTGCCAGCAGCACACGGGGACAGGTGGATAACAATGAGCAGTTCTTC. Its translation is CASSTRGQVDNNEQFF. The variable domain in full, with the rest retrieved from reference TRBV9 and TRBJ2-1, is DSGVTQTPKHLITATGQRVTLRCSPRSGDLSVYWYQQSLDQGLQFLIQYYNGEERAKGNILERFSAQQFPDLHSELNLSSLELGDSALYFCASSTRGQVDNNEQFFGPGTRLTVL.

The V and J genes are TRBV5-4 and TRBJ1-1; weak D call: TRBD1 (5 bases). The CDR3 covers 13 residues. CDR1 and CDR2 (germline): SGHNT, YYREEE (reference sequence). V shed 4 bases and J shed 4 bases, with 11 bases lying between them. CDR3 nucleotide sequence: TGTGCCAGCAGCCGAACAGGCACCACTGAAGCTTTCTTT. Translating gives CASSRTGTTEAFF.

This clone was seen only once. The CDR3 is CASSGVGQGTQPQHF. DNA for the CDR3: TGTGCCAGCAGTGGAGTAGGACAGGGAACTCAGCCCCAGCATTTT. The chain links TRBV6-1 to TRBJ1-5, with 8 positions matching TRBD1. CDR1 MNHNS and CDR2 SASEGT come from the germline V gene. V was clipped by 4 bases and J by 6 bases; unmatched bases: 8. The CDR3 loop spans 15 amino acids.

The V call is TRBV30, the J call TRBJ1-6, with 11 nucleotides matching TRBD1. The CDR3 runs to 16 residues. V was pared by 4 bases and J by 3 bases, with 5 bases of the junction left unmatched. The germline CDR1 and CDR2 sequences are GTSNPN and SVGIG (reference sequence). The CDR3 sequence is CAWTPGTGGYNSPLHF. The CDR3 region has the DNA TGTGCCTGGACCCCCGGGACAGGGGGCTATAATTCACCCCTCCACTTT.

The chain carries TRBV11-3 and TRBJ1-5; 8 nucleotides line up with TRBD1. The CDR3 totals 16 residues. V dropped 5 bases and J dropped 0; count of bases not matched to a gene: 6. Per germline, CDR1 SGHNT and CDR2 YENEEA. The CDR3 region is CASSAGTGYSNQPQHF. In DNA form, the CDR3 reads TGTGCCAGCAGCGCCGGGACAGGCTATAGCAATCAGCCCCAGCATTTT.

The chain uses TRBV27 and TRBJ1-4; D is uncertain. V lost 2 bases and J lost 4, with 11 bases in between. Germline V lookup: CDR1 MNHEY, CDR2 SMNVEV (reference sequence). This CDR3 comprises 15 residues. In DNA form, the CDR3 reads TGTGCCAGCAGTTTAAGTAACAGCTTTAATGAAAAACTGTTTTTT. Translated, it gives CASSLSNSFNEKLFF.

The V gene is TRBV7-9, the J gene TRBJ2-2, with a possible D match to TRBD2 (6 bases). Germline loops: CDR1 SEHNR, CDR2 FQNEAQ (reference sequence). The length of the CDR3 is 14 residues. V was clipped by 2 bases and J by 3 bases, with 7 bases between them. The CDR3 nucleotides read TGTGCCAGCAGCTTATGGGGGGACACCGGGGAGCTGTTTTTT. Protein product: CASSLWGDTGELFF.

The V call is TRBV30, the J call TRBJ1-1; weak D call: TRBD1 (5 bases). The V end lost 2 bases, the J end lost 1 base, and 8 bases lay between the germline ends. CDR1 GTSNPN and CDR2 SVGIG come from the germline V gene (reference sequence). CDR3 length equals 13 residues. CDR3 loop: CAWSRQGNTEAFF. CDR3 DNA sequence: TGTGCCTGGAGTCGGCAGGGGAACACTGAAGCTTTCTTT.

This rearrangement joins TRBV4-1 to TRBJ2-6; D gene unclear. V gave up 4 bases and J gave up 0 bases, with 7 bases separating them. This CDR3 has 15 amino acids. In germline, CDR1 is MGHRA, CDR2 YSYEKL. CDR3 residues: CASSPTSSGANVLTF. The CDR3 bases are TGCGCCAGCAGCCCCACCAGCTCTGGGGCCAACGTCCTGACTTTC.

In its sample, this clone was seen once. The rearrangement joins TRBV7-9 to TRBJ2-1; D may be TRBD2 (6 bases). This CDR3 contains 17 residues. V shed 8 bases and J shed 0 bases, with 20 bases lying between them. Germline lookup yields CDR1 SEHNR and CDR2 FQNEAQ (reference sequence). Here the CDR3 reads CASGTSRTDSSYNEQFF. CDR3 in DNA: TGTGCCAGCGGGACTTCCCGAACCGACAGCTCCTACAATGAGCAGTTCTTC.